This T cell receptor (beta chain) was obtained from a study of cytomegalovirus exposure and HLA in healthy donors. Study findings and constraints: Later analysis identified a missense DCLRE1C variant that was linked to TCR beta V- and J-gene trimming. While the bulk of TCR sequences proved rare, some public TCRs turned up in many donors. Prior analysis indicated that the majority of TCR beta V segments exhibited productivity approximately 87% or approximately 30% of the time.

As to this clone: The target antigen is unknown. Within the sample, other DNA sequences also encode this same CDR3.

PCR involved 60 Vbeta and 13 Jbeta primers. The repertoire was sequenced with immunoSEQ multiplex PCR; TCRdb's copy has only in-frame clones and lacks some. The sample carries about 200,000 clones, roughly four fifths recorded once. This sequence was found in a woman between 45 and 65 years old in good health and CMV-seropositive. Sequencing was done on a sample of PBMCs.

The CDR3 DNA follows: TGTGCCATCAGTGAGAGGGGGGAAAAACTGTTTTTT. It yields the protein CAISERGEKLFF. V is TRBV10-3 and J is TRBJ1-4, with TRBD1 as a possible D gene (6 bases). This CDR3 comprises 12 residues. V lost 2 bases to trimming and J lost 8 bases, with 6 bases between them. In germline, CDR1 is ENHRY, CDR2 SYGVKD.